Described below is a single T cell receptor beta chain sequence and its context. The antigen is not known. Germline loops: CDR1 MGHRA, CDR2 YSYEKL. This CDR3 region has 13 residues. The V and J ends lost 4 bases and 4 bases respectively, with 8 bases between them. This entry is derived from a study of CD8+ T cells in alopecia areata. Overall study findings and caveats: Researchers reported that TCR sharing among patients proved less clear than in mice, possibly HLA-linked. Across lesional scalp, and particularly alopecia totalis/universalis, clonality surpassed that of normal scalp. Normal-skin resident alphabeta T cells also appear among scalp sample sequences.

Once RNA had been extracted, it was reverse transcribed into cDNA to act as the sequencing template. Method: immunoSEQ multiplex PCR; TCRdb's copy keeps in-frame clones and lacks some. Found here are some 160,000 clones, less than 75% of them singletons; the top ten hold about 38%. The chain combines TRBV4-1 with TRBJ1-5; D not resolved. This clonotype was sampled from a human donor in good health. The source material was CD8+ T cells sorted from blood. The CDR3 sequence: CASSPQRNQPQHF. CDR3 bases: TGCGCCAGCAGCCCCCAGAGGAATCAGCCCCAGCATTTT.